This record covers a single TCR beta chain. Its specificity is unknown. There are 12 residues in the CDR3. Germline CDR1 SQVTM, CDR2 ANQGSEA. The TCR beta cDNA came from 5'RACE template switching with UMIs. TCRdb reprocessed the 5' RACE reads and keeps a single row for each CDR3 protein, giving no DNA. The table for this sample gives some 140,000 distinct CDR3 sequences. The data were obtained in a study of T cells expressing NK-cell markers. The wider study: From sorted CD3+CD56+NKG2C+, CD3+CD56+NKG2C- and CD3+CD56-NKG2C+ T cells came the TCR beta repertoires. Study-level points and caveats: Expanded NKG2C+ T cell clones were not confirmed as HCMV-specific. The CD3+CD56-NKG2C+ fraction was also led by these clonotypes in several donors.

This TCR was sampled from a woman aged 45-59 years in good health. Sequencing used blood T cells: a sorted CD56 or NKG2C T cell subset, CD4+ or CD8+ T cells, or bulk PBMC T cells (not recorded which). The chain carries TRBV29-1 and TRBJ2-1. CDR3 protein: CSSLSSYNEQFF.